In its sample, the clone carrying this T cell receptor (beta chain) was seen many times. RNA transcripts were the template for amplifying TCR beta CDR3 regions. The study used the HTBI primer set for a first-round RT-PCR of the TCR CDR3. TCRdb reprocessed the multiplex PCR reads with MiXCR, giving one entry per CDR3 protein. The sample holds about 550,000 distinct CDR3 sequences, around 20% seen once. V lost 7 bases, J lost 3 bases, and 6 bases stayed unmatched. CDR1 and CDR2 from the germline V gene are MNHNS and SASEGT. The CDR3 totals 13 residues. The source of the sample is a study of T cells in Graves' hyperthyroidism and ophthalmopathy.

The chain links TRBV6-1 to TRBJ2-7; 7 bases agree with TRBD1. This sequence was found in a man younger than 30 with Graves' hyperthyroidism. Sequencing was performed on blood. CDR3 protein: CASMTGHIYEQYF. CDR3 in DNA: TGTGCCAGCATGACAGGGCATATCTACGAGCAGTACTTC.